This T cell receptor (beta chain) was identified during a study of cytomegalovirus exposure and HLA in healthy donors. Study-level findings and limits: Through in vitro validation, a few CMV-associated chains were shown to be specific for CMV antigens. According to a later analysis, TCR clusters from the first cohort tended to co-occur in the approximately 120 validation repertoires. The study labeled roughly 160 TCR beta chains cytomegalovirus-associated.

Only in-frame clones appear in the TCRdb table, and some are missing; sequencing was by immunoSEQ multiplex PCR. The profile shows about 120,000 clones, 75% to 90% of them singletons. In germline, CDR1 is SGHKS, CDR2 YYEKEE (reference sequence). V lost 4 bases and J 3 bases, leaving 13 bases between the germline ends. The CDR3 contains 14 residues. Points on this clone: The antigen is not known.

The V call is TRBV5-5, the J call TRBJ1-2; D is perhaps TRBD1 (6 bases). The sequenced material came from PBMCs. The receptor was isolated from a woman between 18 and 30 years old in good health and CMV-seronegative. The CDR3 sequence: CASSLDRVDYGYTF. The CDR3 nucleotides are TGTGCCAGCAGCCTGGACAGAGTTGACTATGGCTACACCTTC.